Below, 24 T cell receptor beta chains from the same sample are listed, as sequenced in a study of blood T cell repertoires in COVID-19. Some clones are missing from TCRdb's copy, which holds only in-frame ones; the method was immunoSEQ multiplex PCR. The data hold more than 250,000 clones, with about 90% observed a single time. Sequences were obtained from PBMCs or T cells enriched from blood (not recorded which). The receptors come from a woman between 18 and 30 years old with acute COVID-19.

CDR3 coding DNA: TGTGCCAGCAGCCAGCAGACTAGTAGCGATGAGCAGTTCTTC. Protein sequence: CASSQQTSSDEQFF. V is TRBV3-1 (or the pseudogene TRBV3-2) and J is TRBJ2-1; D is perhaps TRBD2 (6 bases). The germline V gene has CDR1 LGHDT and CDR2 YNNKEL (reference sequence). V was pared by 3 bases and J by 8 bases, with 14 bases between. This CDR3 comprises 14 residues.

The genes are TRBV5-1 and TRBJ2-2, with a possible D match to TRBD2 (5 bases). Per germline, CDR1 SGHRS and CDR2 YFSETQ. The CDR3 runs to 16 residues. Trimming removed 0 bases from V and 1 base from J, with 10 bases in between. The CDR3 DNA sequence: TGCGCCAGCAGCTTGGAAGCGGCACGGAACACCGGGGAGCTGTTTTTT. This codes for CASSLEAARNTGELFF.

The CDR3 protein is CASSPGGTGDTQYF. CDR3 sequence (DNA): TGTGCCAGCAGCCCGGGGGGTACGGGGGATACGCAGTATTTT. The chain combines TRBV7-6 with TRBJ2-3; 7 bases are a match to TRBD2. From germline, CDR1 is SGHVS and CDR2 FNYEAQ. There are 14 residues in the CDR3. V shed 5 bases and J 6 bases; nucleotides not matched to a gene: 8.

The V gene is TRBV5-1, the J gene TRBJ1-4; the match to TRBD1 covers 8 bases. The germline gives CDR1 SGHRS, CDR2 YFSETQ. Losses at the gene ends were 3 bases for V and 8 bases for J; bases not matched to a gene: 9. CDR3 length equals 15 residues. The CDR3 DNA is TGCGCCAGCAGCTGGGAGGACAGGGATGGCGAAAAACTGTTTTTT. Its protein product is CASSWEDRDGEKLFF.

The V and J genes are TRBV7-6 and TRBJ2-7, with a tentative D call TRBD1 (6 bases). V lost 5 bases, J lost 5 bases, and 19 bases lay in between. CDR3 length: 15 residues. Per germline, CDR1 SGHVS and CDR2 FNYEAQ. Written as DNA, the CDR3 is TGTGCCAGCAGCCCCTCAGGGGCCTTAGGGGACGAGCAGTACTTC. Its protein product is CASSPSGALGDEQYF.

The V call is TRBV7-8, the J call TRBJ2-5; TRBD1 aligns across 8 bases. The CDR3 consists of 14 residues. V shed 5 bases, J shed 4 bases, and the junction held 6 bases outside the gene matches. CDR1 is SGHVS, CDR2 FQNEAQ, per germline. CDR3 protein: CASSRTGRGETQYF. CDR3 nucleotides: TGTGCCAGCAGCCGGACAGGGAGAGGAGAGACCCAGTACTTC.

The chain is built from TRBV19 and TRBJ2-5, with 7 bases aligning to TRBD2. J lost 0 bases, V lost 4 bases, and 14 bases had no gene match. The CDR3 is made up of 18 amino acids. The germline CDR1 and CDR2 sequences are LNHDA and SQIVND (reference sequence). CDR3 loop: CASSSRWGEGPYQETQYF. The CDR3, as DNA: TGTGCCAGTAGTAGTCGCTGGGGGGAGGGGCCGTACCAAGAGACCCAGTACTTC. Variable domain in full (rest from reference TRBV19 and TRBJ2-5): DGGITQSPKYLFRKEGQNVTLSCEQNLNHDAMYWYRQDPGQGLRLIYYSQIVNDFQKGDIAEGYSVSREKKESFPLTVTSAQKNPTAFYLCASSSRWGEGPYQETQYFGPGTRLLVL.

The chain links TRBV4-3 to TRBJ1-2; 7 positions match TRBD1. CDR1 LGHNA and CDR2 YSLEER come from the germline V gene. The CDR3 has 14 residues. The V and J ends lost 11 bases and 7 bases, in that order; junction bases with no gene match: 16. The chain's CDR3 is CASKEGTGTVGYTF. The CDR3 nucleotides are TGCGCCTCGAAGGAGGGTACCGGGACAGTTGGCTACACCTTC.

This chain connects TRBV5-8 to TRBJ1-2, with D tentatively TRBD1 (6 bases). The CDR3 is 12 amino acids. V was shortened by 4 bases and J by 8 bases, with 12 bases between the two germline ends. The germline V gene encodes CDR1 SGHTS and CDR2 YDEGEE. CDR3 in DNA: TGTGCCAGCAGCACTTTCAGGGGCGGCTACACCTTC. This gives the protein CASSTFRGGYTF.

The gene calls are TRBV4-2 and TRBJ2-1; 9 nucleotides agree with TRBD2. CDR3 length: 16 amino acids. Losses at the gene ends were 0 bases for V and 4 bases for J; bases not matched to a gene: 4. CDR1 and CDR2 from the germline V gene are LGHNA and YNFKEQ. CDR3 nucleotide sequence: TGTGCCAGCAGCCAAGATTCGAGCGGGAGGTACAATGAGCAGTTCTTC. It encodes CASSQDSSGRYNEQFF.

A word on this clone: A read error may account for a junction end that differs from germline. J is TRBJ1-1 and V is TRBV5-4; D ambiguous. The V gene's germline CDR1 is SGHNT and CDR2 YYREEE (reference sequence). The length of the CDR3 is 13 residues. Here the CDR3 DNA reads TGTGCCAGCAGGTTGGCTGCAGACACTGAAGCTTTCTTT. Translated: CASRLAADTEAFF.

The chain uses TRBV19 and TRBJ2-7, with D possibly matching TRBD1 (7 bases). Germline loops: CDR1 LNHDA, CDR2 SQIVND (reference sequence). The CDR3 contains 15 residues. V lost 4 bases and J 7 bases, leaving 20 bases between the germline ends. The DNA for the CDR3 is TGTGCCAGTAGTAGCCGCCGTTCCAGGGGGGAAGAGCAGTACTTC. Encoded protein: CASSSRRSRGEEQYF.

V and J are TRBV7-2 and TRBJ2-1; TRBD2 matches 11 bases. CDR1 and CDR2 from the germline V gene are SGHTA and FQGNSA. V lost 3 bases, J lost 7 bases, and 11 bases stayed unmatched. This CDR3 contains 17 residues. The CDR3: CASSFPHSGRAQNEQFF. CDR3 coding DNA: TGTGCCAGCAGCTTCCCCCATAGCGGGAGGGCGCAAAATGAGCAGTTCTTC.

The chain has TRBV18 and TRBJ1-1, with 7 bases lining up with TRBD1. V dropped 3 bases and J dropped 1; count of bases not matched to a gene: 11. This CDR3 contains 17 residues. Looked up from germline, CDR1 is KGHSH and CDR2 is LQKENI. The CDR3 reads CASSPRRTGTENTEAFF. DNA of the CDR3: TGTGCCAGCTCACCGAGAAGAACCGGGACAGAGAACACTGAAGCTTTCTTT.

This clone was observed a few times. The chain combines TRBV6-5 with TRBJ2-2; maybe TRBD2 (6 bases). The CDR3 is made up of 13 amino acids. V lost 6 bases and J lost 3, with 8 bases in between. The germline CDR1 and CDR2 sequences are MNHEY and SVGAGI. The CDR3 spells CASSREYTGELFF. The CDR3 region has the DNA TGTGCCAGCAGCCGGGAGTACACCGGGGAGCTGTTTTTT.

V gene TRBV7-2 combines with J gene TRBJ2-3; TRBD2 might be the D (7 bases). Trimming took 7 bases from V and 6 from J, leaving 14 bases between them. This CDR3 comprises 13 residues. Germline-derived CDR1 and CDR2 are SGHTA and FQGNSA. CDR3 protein: CASTLGGADTQYF. The CDR3 nucleotides are TGTGCCAGCACCCTGGGGGGGGCGGATACGCAGTATTTT.

The chain recombines TRBV6-1 with TRBJ1-2; D not resolved. This CDR3 region has 15 residues. Trimming shortened V by 3 bases and J by 0 bases, and 11 bases separated the two germline ends. Germline CDR1 and CDR2: MNHNS and SASEGT. Here the CDR3 DNA reads TGTGCCAGCAGTGACGACATATCTCCTAACTATGGCTACACCTTC. This gives the protein CASSDDISPNYGYTF.

In DNA form, the CDR3 reads TGTGCCAGTAGTAGACAGGGAGGCTCCTACGAGCAGTACTTC. It codes for CASSRQGGSYEQYF. The chain combines TRBV19 with TRBJ2-7; perhaps TRBD1 as D (7 bases). The V gene lost 4 bases and the J gene lost 0 bases, with 10 bases spanning the gap. CDR3 size: 14 residues. Germline V lookup: CDR1 LNHDA, CDR2 SQIVND (reference sequence).

The rearrangement links TRBV6-5 to TRBJ2-7; 7 bases agree with TRBD2. CDR1 MNHEY and CDR2 SVGAGI come from the germline V gene. The CDR3 is made up of 10 amino acids. J gave up 3 bases and V 11 bases, and 1 base lay outside the gene matches. CDR3 residues: CAAGDYEQYF. Here the CDR3 DNA reads TGTGCCGCGGGGGACTACGAGCAGTACTTC.

The V and J genes are TRBV4-1 and TRBJ2-2; D is possibly TRBD2 (5 bases). CDR1 and CDR2 from the germline V gene are MGHRA and YSYEKL. The V and J ends lost 1 base and 5 bases respectively, with 14 bases between them. CDR3 length: 16 residues. In DNA, the CDR3 is TGCGCCAGCAGCCAAGCTCTAGCCCTGGTTACCGGGGAGCTGTTTTTT. Protein product: CASSQALALVTGELFF.

CDR3 region: CASSPDRINEKLFF. The CDR3, as DNA: TGTGCCAGCTCACCCGACAGGATCAATGAAAAACTGTTTTTT. The rearrangement uses TRBV18 and TRBJ1-4; perhaps TRBD1 as D (6 bases). V was trimmed by 3 bases and J by 5 bases, leaving 10 bases between them. In germline, CDR1 is KGHSH, CDR2 LQKENI. This CDR3 spans 14 amino acids. Using reference TRBV18 and TRBJ1-4 for the parts outside the CDR3, the full variable domain is NAGVMQNPRHLVRRRGQEARLRCSPMKGHSHVYWYRQLPEEGLKFMVYLQKENIIDESGMPKERFSAEFPKEGPSILRIQQVVRGDSAAYFCASSPDRINEKLFFGSGTQLSVL.

The chain combines TRBV5-1 with TRBJ2-5; 8 bases match TRBD2. Trimming at V came to 0 bases and at J to 5 bases, leaving 9 bases not matched to a gene. The CDR3 has 16 residues. Germline loops: CDR1 SGHRS, CDR2 YFSETQ. CDR3 nucleotide sequence: TGCGCCAGCAGCTTGGAACCGGGAGGGCTTGAGGAGACCCAGTACTTC. Its translation: CASSLEPGGLEETQYF.

The V call is TRBV19, the J call TRBJ2-3, with D unclear. CDR1 and CDR2 from the germline V gene are LNHDA and SQIVND (reference sequence). CDR3 length: 11 residues. V was trimmed by 4 bases and J by 7 bases, leaving 6 bases between them. CDR3 residues: CASSTPNTQYF. In DNA form, the CDR3 reads TGTGCCAGTAGTACCCCCAATACGCAGTATTTT.

This chain links TRBV5-1 with TRBJ2-7; 11 bases map to TRBD2. The CDR3 extends over 15 amino acids. Germline CDR1 is SGHRS and CDR2 is YFSETQ. V was clipped by 0 bases and J by 5 bases; unmatched bases: 4. CDR3 amino acids: CASSLASGRFNEQYF. The CDR3 region has the DNA TGCGCCAGCAGCTTGGCTAGCGGGAGGTTCAACGAGCAGTACTTC.